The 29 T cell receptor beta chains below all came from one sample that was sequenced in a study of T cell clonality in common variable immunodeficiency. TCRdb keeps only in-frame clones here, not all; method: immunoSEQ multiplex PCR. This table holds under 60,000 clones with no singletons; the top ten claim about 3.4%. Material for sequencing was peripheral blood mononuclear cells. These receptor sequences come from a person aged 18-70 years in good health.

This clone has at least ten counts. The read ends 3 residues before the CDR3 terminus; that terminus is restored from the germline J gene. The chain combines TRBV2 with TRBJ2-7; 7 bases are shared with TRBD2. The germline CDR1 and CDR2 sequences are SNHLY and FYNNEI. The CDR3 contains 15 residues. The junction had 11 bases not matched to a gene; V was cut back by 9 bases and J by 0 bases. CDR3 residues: CASAMGLPSSYEQYF. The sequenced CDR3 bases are TGTGCCAGTGCGATGGGACTACCGAGCTCCTACGAG.

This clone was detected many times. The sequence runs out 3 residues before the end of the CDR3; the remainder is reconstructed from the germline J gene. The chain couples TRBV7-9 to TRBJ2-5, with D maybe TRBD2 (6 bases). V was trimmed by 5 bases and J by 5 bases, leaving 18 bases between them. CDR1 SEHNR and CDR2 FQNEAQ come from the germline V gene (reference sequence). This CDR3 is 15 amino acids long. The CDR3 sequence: CASSPPASALETQYF. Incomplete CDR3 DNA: TGTGCCAGCAGCCCTCCCGCTAGCGCGTTGGAGACC.

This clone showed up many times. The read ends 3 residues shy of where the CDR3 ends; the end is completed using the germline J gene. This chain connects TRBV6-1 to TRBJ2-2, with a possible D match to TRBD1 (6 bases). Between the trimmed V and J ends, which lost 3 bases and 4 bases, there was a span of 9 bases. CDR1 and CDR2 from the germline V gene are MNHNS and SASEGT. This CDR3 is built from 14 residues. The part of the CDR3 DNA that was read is TGTGCCAGCAGTGATGGACAGAGCACCGGGGAG. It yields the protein CASSDGQSTGE. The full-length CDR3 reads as CASSDGQSTGELFF.

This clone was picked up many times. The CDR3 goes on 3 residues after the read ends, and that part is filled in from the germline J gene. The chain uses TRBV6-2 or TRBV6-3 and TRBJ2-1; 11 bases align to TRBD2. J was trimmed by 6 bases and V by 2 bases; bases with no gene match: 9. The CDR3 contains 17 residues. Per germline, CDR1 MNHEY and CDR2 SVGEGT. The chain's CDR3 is CASSYGGLAAEGNEQFF. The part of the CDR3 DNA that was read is TGTGCCAGCAGTTACGGGGGACTAGCGGCGGAAGGCAATGAG.

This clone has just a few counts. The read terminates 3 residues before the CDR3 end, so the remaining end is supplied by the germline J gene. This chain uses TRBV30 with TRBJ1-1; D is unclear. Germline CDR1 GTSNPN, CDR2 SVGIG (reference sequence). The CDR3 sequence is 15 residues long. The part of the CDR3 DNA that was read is TGTGCCTGGAGTGGACTAGCGGGCACTCTGGATACG. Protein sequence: CAWSGLAGTLDT. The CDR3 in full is CAWSGLAGTLDTAFF.

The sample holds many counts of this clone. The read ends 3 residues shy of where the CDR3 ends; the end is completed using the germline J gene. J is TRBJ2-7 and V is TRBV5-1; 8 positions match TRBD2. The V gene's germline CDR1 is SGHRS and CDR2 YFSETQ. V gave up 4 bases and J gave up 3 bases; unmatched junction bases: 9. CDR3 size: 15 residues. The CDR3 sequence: CASSLISGELYEQYF. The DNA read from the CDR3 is TGCGCCAGCAGCCTAATTAGCGGGGAGCTCTACGAG.

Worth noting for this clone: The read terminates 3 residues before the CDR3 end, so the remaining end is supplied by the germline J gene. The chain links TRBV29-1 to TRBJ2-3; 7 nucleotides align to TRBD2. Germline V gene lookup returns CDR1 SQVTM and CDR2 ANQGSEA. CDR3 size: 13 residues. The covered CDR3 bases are TGCAGCACGTTCGGGGGAGGGCACGAGACG. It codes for CSTFGGGHET. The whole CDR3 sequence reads CSTFGGGHETQYF.

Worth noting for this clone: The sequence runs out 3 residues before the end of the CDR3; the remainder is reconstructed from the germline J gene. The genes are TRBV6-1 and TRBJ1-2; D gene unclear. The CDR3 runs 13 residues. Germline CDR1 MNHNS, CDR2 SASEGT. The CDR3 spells CASSEGTFYDYTF. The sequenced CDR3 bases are TGTGCCAGCAGTGAAGGGACTTTCTACGAC.

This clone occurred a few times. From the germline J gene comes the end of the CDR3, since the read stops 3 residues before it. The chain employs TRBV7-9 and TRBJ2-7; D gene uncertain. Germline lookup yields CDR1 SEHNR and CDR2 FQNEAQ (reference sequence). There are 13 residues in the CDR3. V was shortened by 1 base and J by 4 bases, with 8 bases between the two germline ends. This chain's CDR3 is CASSLELRYEQYF. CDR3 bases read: TGTGCCAGCAGCTTAGAGTTAAGGTACGAG.

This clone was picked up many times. CDR3 residues: CASSEVTGGLNTEAFF. Partial CDR3 DNA: TGTGCCAGCAGCGAAGTTACAGGGGGACTAAACACTGAA. The rearrangement joins TRBV6-2 or TRBV6-3 to TRBJ1-1; 8 bases agree with TRBD1. The read gets to within 3 residues of the CDR3 end, and the germline J gene fills in the rest. Trimming at V came to 6 bases and at J to 2 bases, leaving 11 bases not matched to a gene. The germline V gene encodes CDR1 MNHEY and CDR2 SVGEGT. This CDR3 contains 16 residues.

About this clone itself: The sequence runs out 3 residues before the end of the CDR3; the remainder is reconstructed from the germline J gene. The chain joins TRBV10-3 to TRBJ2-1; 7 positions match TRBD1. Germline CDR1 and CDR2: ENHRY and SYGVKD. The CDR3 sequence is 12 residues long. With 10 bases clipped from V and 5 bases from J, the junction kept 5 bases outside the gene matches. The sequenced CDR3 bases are TGTGCCACCTGGGACAGCAACAATGAG. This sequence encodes CATWDSNNE. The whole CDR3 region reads CATWDSNNEQFF.

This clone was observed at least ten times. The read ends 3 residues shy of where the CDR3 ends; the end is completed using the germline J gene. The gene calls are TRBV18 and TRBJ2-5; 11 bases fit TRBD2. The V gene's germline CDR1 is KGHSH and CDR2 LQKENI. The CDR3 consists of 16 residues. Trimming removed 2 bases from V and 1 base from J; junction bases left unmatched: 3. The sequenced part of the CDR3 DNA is TGTGCCAGCTCACCAGCTAGCGGGAGGCCCCAAGAGACC. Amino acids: CASSPASGRPQET. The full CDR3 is CASSPASGRPQETQYF.

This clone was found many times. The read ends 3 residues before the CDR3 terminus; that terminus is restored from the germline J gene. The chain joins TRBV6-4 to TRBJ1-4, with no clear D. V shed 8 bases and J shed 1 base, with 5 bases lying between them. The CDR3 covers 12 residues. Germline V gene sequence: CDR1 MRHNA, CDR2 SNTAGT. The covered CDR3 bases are TGTGCCAGCGATAGAACTAATGAAAAA. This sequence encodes CASDRTNEK. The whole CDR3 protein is CASDRTNEKLFF.

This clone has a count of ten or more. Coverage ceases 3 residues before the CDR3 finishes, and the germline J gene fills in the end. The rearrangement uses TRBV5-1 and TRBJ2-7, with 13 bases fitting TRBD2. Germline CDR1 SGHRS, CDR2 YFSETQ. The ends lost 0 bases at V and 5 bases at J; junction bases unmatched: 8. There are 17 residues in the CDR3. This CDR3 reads CASSLAFTGLAGDEQYF. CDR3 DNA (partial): TGCGCCAGCAGCTTGGCGTTCACTGGACTAGCGGGAGACGAG.

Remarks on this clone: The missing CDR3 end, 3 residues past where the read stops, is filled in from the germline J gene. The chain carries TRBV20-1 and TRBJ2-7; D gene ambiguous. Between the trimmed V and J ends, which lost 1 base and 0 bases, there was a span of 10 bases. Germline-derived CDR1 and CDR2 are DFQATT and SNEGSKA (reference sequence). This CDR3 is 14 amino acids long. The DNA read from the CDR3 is TGCAGTGCTAGAGCCCCACAGTACTCCTACGAG. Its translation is CSARAPQYSYE. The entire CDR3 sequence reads CSARAPQYSYEQYF.

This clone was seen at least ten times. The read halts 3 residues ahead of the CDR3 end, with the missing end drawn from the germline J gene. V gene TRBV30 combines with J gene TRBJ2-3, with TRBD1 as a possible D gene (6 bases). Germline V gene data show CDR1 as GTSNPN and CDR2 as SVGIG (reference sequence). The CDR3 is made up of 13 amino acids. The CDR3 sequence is CAWSVTGNQPQYF. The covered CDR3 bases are TGTGCCTGGAGTGTTACAGGGAATCAGCCG. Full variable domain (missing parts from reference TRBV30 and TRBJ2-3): SQTIHQWPATLVQPVGSPLSLECTVEGTSNPNLYWYRQAAGRGLQLLFYSVGIGQISSEVPQNLSASRPQDRQFILSSKKLLLSDSGFYLCAWSVTGNQPQYFGPGTRLTVL.

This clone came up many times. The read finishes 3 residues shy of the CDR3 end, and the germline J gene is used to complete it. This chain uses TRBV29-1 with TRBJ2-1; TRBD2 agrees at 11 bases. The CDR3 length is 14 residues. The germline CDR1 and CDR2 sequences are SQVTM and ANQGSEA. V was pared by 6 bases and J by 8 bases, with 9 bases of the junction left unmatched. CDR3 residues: CSVQTSGVVDEQFF. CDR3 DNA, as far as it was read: TGCAGCGTCCAGACTAGCGGGGTGGTGGATGAG.

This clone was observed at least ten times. Incomplete CDR3 DNA: TGTGCCAGTAGTATCCCAGGGGGAAGCTCCTACGAG. Protein: CASSIPGGSSYE. The CDR3 reads in full as CASSIPGGSSYEQYF. The chain has TRBV19 and TRBJ2-7, with 7 bases aligning to TRBD1. The read ends 3 residues shy of where the CDR3 ends; the end is completed using the germline J gene. This CDR3 has 15 amino acids. The V and J ends lost 3 bases and 0 bases, in that order; junction bases with no gene match: 5. In germline, CDR1 is LNHDA, CDR2 SQIVND (reference sequence).

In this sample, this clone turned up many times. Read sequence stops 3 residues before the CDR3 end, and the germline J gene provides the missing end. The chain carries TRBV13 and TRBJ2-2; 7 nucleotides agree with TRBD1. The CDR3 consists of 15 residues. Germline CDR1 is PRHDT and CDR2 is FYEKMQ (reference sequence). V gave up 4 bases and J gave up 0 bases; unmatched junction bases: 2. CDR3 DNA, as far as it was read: TGTGCCAGCAGCTCCGGGACAGCGAACACCGGGGAG. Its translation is CASSSGTANTGE. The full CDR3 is CASSSGTANTGELFF.

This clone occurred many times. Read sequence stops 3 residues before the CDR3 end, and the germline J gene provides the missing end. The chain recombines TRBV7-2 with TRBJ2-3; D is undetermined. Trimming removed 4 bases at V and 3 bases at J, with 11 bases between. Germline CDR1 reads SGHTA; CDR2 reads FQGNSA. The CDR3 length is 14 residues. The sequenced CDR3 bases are TGTGCCAGCAGCTCTTATCTAGAGACAGATACG. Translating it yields CASSSYLETDT. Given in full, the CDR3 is CASSSYLETDTQYF.

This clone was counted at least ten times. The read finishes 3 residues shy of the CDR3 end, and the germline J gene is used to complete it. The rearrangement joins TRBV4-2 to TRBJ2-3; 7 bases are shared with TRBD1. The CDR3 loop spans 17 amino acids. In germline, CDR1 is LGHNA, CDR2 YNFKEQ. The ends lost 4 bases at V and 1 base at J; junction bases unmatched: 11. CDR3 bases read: TGTGCCAGCAGCCCGGACCGTACCCAGGGGGGCACAGATACG. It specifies CASSPDRTQGGTDT. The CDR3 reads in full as CASSPDRTQGGTDTQYF.

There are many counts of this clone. The sequenced part of the CDR3 DNA is TGCGCCAGCGGACCGGACAGCACTAACACTGAA. Protein product: CASGPDSTNTE. The whole CDR3 sequence is CASGPDSTNTEAFF. The chain has TRBV5-1 and TRBJ1-1, with D perhaps matching TRBD1 (6 bases). The read falls 3 residues short of the CDR3 end, and the missing part is taken from the germline J gene. Germline loops: CDR1 SGHRS, CDR2 YFSETQ. The V gene lost 7 bases and the J gene lost 2 bases, with 15 bases spanning the gap. This CDR3 contains 14 residues.

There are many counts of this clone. CDR3 DNA (partial): TGTGCCAGCAGTGTTCGGGGGTACTCGGGCAATGAG. Encoded protein: CASSVRGYSGNE. The entire CDR3 is CASSVRGYSGNEQFF. The chain carries TRBV2 and TRBJ2-1; weak D call: TRBD2 (6 bases). The CDR3 is cut off 3 residues early in the read; its end comes from the germline J gene. In germline, CDR1 is SNHLY, CDR2 FYNNEI. Trimming took off 4 bases at V and 6 bases at J, with 16 bases between the two ends. This CDR3 comprises 15 residues.

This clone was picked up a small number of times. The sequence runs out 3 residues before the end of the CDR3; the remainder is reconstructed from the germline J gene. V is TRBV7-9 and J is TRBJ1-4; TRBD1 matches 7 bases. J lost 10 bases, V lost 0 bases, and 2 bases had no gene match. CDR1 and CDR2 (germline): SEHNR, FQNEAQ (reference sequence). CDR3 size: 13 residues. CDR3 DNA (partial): TGTGCCAGCAGCTTAGCGCAGGGGGGAAAA. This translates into CASSLAQGGK. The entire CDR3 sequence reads CASSLAQGGKLFF. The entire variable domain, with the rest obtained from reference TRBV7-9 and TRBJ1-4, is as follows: DTGVSQNPRHKITKRGQNVTFRCDPISEHNRLYWYRQTLGQGPEFLTYFQNEAQLEKSRLLSDRFSAERPKGSFSTLEIQRTEQGDSAMYLCASSLAQGGKLFFGSGTQLSVL.

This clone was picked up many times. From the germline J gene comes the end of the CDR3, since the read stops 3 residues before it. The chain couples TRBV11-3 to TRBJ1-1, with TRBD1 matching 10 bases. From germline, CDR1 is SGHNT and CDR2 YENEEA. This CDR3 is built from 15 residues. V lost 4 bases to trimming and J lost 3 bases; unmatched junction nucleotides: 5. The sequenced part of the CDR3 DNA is TGTGCCAGCAGCTCCCGAGGGACAGGGGACACTGAA. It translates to CASSSRGTGDTE. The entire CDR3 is CASSSRGTGDTEAFF.

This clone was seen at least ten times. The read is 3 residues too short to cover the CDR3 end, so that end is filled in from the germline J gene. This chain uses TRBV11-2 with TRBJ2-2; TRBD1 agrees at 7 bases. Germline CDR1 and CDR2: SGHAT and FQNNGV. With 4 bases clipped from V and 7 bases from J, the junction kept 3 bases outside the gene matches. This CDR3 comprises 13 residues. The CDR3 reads CASSSQGVGELFF. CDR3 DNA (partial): TGTGCCAGCAGCTCCCAGGGGGTCGGGGAG.

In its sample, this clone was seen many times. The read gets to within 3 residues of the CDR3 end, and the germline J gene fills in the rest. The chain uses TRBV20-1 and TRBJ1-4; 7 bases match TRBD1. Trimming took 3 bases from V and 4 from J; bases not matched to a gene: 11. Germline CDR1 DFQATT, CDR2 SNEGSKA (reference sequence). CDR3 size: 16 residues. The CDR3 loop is CSASWGYRGRNEKLFF. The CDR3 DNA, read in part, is TGCAGTGCTAGTTGGGGATACAGGGGCCGTAATGAAAAA.

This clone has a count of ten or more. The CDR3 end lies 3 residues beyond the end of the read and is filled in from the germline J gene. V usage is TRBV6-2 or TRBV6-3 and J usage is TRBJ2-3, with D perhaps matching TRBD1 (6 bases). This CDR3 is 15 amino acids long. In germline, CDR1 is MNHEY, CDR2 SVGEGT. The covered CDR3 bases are TGTGCGAGCGCTCAAACAGGGCCACCCACAGATACG. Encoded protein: CASAQTGPPTDT. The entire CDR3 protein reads CASAQTGPPTDTQYF.

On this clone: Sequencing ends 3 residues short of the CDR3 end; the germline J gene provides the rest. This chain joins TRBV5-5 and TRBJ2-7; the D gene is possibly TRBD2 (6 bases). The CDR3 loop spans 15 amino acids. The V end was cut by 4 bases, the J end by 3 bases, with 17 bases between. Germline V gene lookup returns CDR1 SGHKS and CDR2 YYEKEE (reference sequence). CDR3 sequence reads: CASSIGTDVFYEQYF. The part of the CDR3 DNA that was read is TGTGCCAGCAGCATCGGGACTGACGTATTCTACGAG.